The sequence of this TCR beta chain was determined in a study of blood T cell repertoires in COVID-19. Method: immunoSEQ multiplex PCR; TCRdb's copy keeps in-frame clones and lacks some. The data show about 140,000 clones, 85% to 90% seen once. The V gene end was trimmed by 6 bases and the J gene end by 0 bases; junction bases not matched to a gene: 6. This CDR3 contains 15 residues. Germline CDR1 and CDR2: SGHTA and FQGNSA. This TCR derives from a woman older than 75 with acute or convalescent COVID-19. The source material was peripheral blood. This chain uses TRBV7-2 with TRBJ1-1, with 8 bases aligning to TRBD1. The CDR3 nucleotides read TGTGCCAGCAGGGAACAGACAGGGGTGAACACTGAAGCTTTCTTT. Protein product: CASREQTGVNTEAFF. The whole variable domain, filled in from reference TRBV7-2 and TRBJ1-1, reads GAGVSQSPSNKVTEKGKDVELRCDPISGHTALYWYRQSLGQGLEFLIYFQGNSAPDKSGLPSDRFSAERTGGSVSTLTIQRTQQEDSAVYLCASREQTGVNTEAFFGQGTRLTVV.